This T cell receptor beta chain was identified during a study of human T cells and chemical hapten exposure. Overall study: Small volume differences among pooled libraries mainly caused per-sample TCR yield variation.

Someone pulled total RNA out of unfractionated whole blood. This clonotype was recorded at least ten times. Its antigen remains unknown. Study observations and caveats: Once DPC sensitization occurred, TCRs above 1 in 1000 frequency showed no change.

This CDR3 comprises 16 residues. The germline gives CDR1 SGHDT, CDR2 YYEEEE. After removal of 4 bases from V and 4 bases from J, the junction contained 6 bases not matched to a gene. For the library, individual cDNA molecules each received unique molecular identifiers. Original handling: Individual samples carried between about 23,224 and 750,000 TCRs, with more than 95,000 as the median. TCRdb itself ran the 5' RACE reads through MiXCR, one entry per CDR3 protein. The authors' filters were not applied to this entry. The table includes about 140,000 distinct CDR3 sequences, over 3.5% detected once. V usage is TRBV5-6 and J usage is TRBJ1-4; 11 bases match TRBD1. The source is a female donor in good health. CDR3 protein: CASSEGQGGRNEKLFF. CDR3 nucleotide sequence: TGTGCCAGCAGCGAGGGACAGGGGGGACGTAATGAAAAACTGTTTTTT.